One and the same sample provided the 4 T cell receptor beta chains below, sequenced in a study of a mutant IDH1 vaccine in newly diagnosed glioma. Assay used: immunoSEQ multiplex PCR; TCRdb lists only in-frame clones, some missing. Of 35,000 to 55,000 clones listed, about four fifths are singletons. These TCRs are of unknown antigen specificity. Described time point: week 23, last vaccination. What each vaccine dose contained was 300 ug of mutant IDH1 20-mer peptide, accompanied by topical imiquimod. This specimen consisted of PBMCs, obtained from a glioma patient whose treatment included an IDH1 peptide vaccine. These TCRs come from a woman under 30 with glioma. Some clones in this sample may be carry-over from other donors' samples.

The V and J genes are TRBV7-8 and TRBJ2-7; unclear D gene. Germline CDR1 is SGHVS and CDR2 is FQNEAQ. This CDR3 contains 14 residues. Trimming took off 5 bases at V and 0 bases at J, with 11 bases between the two ends. The CDR3, as DNA: TGTGCCAGCAGCCGCACAAGGAGCTCCTACGAGCAGTACTTC. Its translation: CASSRTRSSYEQYF.

The V call is TRBV19, the J call TRBJ1-5, with D possibly matching TRBD1 (5 bases). V was clipped by 7 bases and J by 2 bases, with 15 bases between them. The CDR3 sequence is 15 residues long. CDR1 and CDR2 (germline): LNHDA, SQIVND (reference sequence). In DNA form, the CDR3 reads TGTGCCAGTACTGCCGGGACCTGGGGCAATCAGCCCCAGCATTTT. It yields the protein CASTAGTWGNQPQHF.

The rearrangement uses TRBV2 and TRBJ2-7; the match to TRBD2 covers 7 bases. V shed 4 bases, J shed 5 bases, and the junction held 8 bases outside the gene matches. The CDR3 has 14 amino acids. From germline, CDR1 is SNHLY and CDR2 FYNNEI. The CDR3 loop is CASSVRGSSNEQYF. In DNA, the CDR3 is TGTGCCAGCAGTGTACGCGGGAGTAGCAACGAGCAGTACTTC.

This rearrangement joins TRBV20-1 to TRBJ2-7; the D call may be TRBD1 or TRBD2 (5 bases each). Trimming left V 0 bases short and J 13 bases short, with 13 bases between. Germline V gene sequence: CDR1 DFQATT, CDR2 SNEGSKA (reference sequence). This CDR3 is built from 11 residues. The DNA of the CDR3 is TGCAGTGCTAGAGATCAGTCTGGGACCTACTTC. This encodes CSARDQSGTYF.